This entry is about one T cell receptor beta chain. Antigen unknown. The sample belongs to a study of PD-L1 blockade in urothelial cancer. About the study: Typically, measured as a median, blood samples had approximately 130,000 T cells. Findings and caveats of the study: In blood at 3 weeks, tumor-associated clones expanded more among patients with durable benefit.

Time point described: peripheral blood 6 weeks after treatment start. All patients carried locally advanced or metastatic urothelial carcinoma. A total of 1 to 8 samples per patient were collected pretreatment and on-treatment. Clones were read by immunoSEQ multiplex PCR, and TCRdb kept only the in-frame ones, dropping some. In the table there are around 110,000 clones, about 89% of which are singletons. CDR3 length equals 14 residues. V lost 5 bases and J 1 base, leaving 11 bases between the germline ends. Germline CDR1 and CDR2: SGHAT and FQNNGV. The source is a man aged 60-69 years with urothelial cancer. The chain joins TRBV11-2 to TRBJ1-1; D is undetermined. Sequencing was performed on PBMCs, taken around atezolizumab (anti-PD-L1) treatment. The CDR3 sequence: CASSSRYQNTEAFF. CDR3 in DNA: TGTGCCAGCAGCAGTCGCTATCAGAACACTGAAGCTTTCTTT.